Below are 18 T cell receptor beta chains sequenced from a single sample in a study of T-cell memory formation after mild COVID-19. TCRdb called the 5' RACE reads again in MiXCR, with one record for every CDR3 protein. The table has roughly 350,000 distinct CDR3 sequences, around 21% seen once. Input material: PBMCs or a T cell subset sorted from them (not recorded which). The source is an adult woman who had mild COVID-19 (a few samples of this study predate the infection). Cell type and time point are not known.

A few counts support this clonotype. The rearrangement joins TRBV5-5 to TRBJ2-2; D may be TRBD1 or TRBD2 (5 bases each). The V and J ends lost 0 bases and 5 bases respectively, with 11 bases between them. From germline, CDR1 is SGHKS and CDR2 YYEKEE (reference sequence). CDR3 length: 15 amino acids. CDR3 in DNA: TGTGCCAGCAGCTTGGATCCGGGGCGGACCGGGGAGCTGTTTTTT. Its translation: CASSLDPGRTGELFF.

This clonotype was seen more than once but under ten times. The CDR3 loop reads CASSLYGNEQYF. The CDR3 DNA is TGTGCCAGCAGTTTATATGGGAACGAGCAGTACTTC. The rearrangement joins TRBV28 to TRBJ2-7; D ambiguous. Germline V lookup: CDR1 MDHEN, CDR2 SYDVKM. This CDR3 region has 12 residues. V was clipped by 1 base and J by 5 bases, with 6 bases between them.

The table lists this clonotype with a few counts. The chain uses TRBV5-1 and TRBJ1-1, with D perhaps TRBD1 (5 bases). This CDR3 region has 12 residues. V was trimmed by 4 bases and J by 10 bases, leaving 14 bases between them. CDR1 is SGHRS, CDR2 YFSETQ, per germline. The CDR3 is CASSLERGVAFF. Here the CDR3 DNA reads TGCGCCAGCAGCCTAGAACGGGGGGTAGCTTTCTTT.

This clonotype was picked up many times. The CDR3 sequence: CATSKGGGRSTDTQYF. As DNA, the CDR3 is TGTGCCACCAGCAAAGGGGGGGGCAGGTCCACAGATACGCAGTATTTT. The chain joins TRBV15 to TRBJ2-3; D may be TRBD2 (7 bases). The germline V gene has CDR1 LNHNV and CDR2 YYDKDF (reference sequence). The CDR3 has 16 residues. Trimming stripped 4 bases from V and 2 bases from J, with 16 bases between.

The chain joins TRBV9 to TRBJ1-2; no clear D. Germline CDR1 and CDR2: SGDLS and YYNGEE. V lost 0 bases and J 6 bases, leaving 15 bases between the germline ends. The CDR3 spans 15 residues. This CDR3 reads CASSVGGMGDDGYTF. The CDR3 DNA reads TGTGCCAGCAGCGTAGGCGGGATGGGCGACGATGGCTACACCTTC.

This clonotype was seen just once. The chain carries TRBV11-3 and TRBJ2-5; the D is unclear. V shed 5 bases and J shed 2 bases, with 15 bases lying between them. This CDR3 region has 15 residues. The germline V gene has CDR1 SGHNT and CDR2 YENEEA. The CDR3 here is CASSLGFESQETQYF. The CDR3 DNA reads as TGTGCCAGCAGCCTCGGGTTCGAAAGTCAAGAGACCCAGTACTTC. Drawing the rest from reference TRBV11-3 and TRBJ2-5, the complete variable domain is EAGVVQSPRYKIIEKKQPVAFWCNPISGHNTLYWYLQNLGQGPELLIRYENEEAVDDSQLPKDRFSAERLKGVDSTLKIQPAELGDSAVYLCASSLGFESQETQYFGPGTRLLVL.

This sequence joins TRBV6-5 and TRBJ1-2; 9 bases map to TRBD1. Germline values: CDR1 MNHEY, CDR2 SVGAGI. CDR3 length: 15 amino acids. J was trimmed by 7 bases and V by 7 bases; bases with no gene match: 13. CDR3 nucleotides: TGTGCCAGCACCCCGCCCCCGGGACAGGGCTGTGGCTACACCTTC. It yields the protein CASTPPPGQGCGYTF.

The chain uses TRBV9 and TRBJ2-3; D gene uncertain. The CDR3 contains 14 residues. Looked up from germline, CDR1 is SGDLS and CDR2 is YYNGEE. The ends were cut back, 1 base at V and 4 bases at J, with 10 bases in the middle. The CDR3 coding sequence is TGTGCCAGCAGCGTACGAGCCGGGCCAGATACGCAGTATTTT. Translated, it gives CASSVRAGPDTQYF. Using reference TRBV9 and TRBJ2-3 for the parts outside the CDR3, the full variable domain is DSGVTQTPKHLITATGQRVTLRCSPRSGDLSVYWYQQSLDQGLQFLIQYYNGEERAKGNILERFSAQQFPDLHSELNLSSLELGDSALYFCASSVRAGPDTQYFGPGTRLTVL.

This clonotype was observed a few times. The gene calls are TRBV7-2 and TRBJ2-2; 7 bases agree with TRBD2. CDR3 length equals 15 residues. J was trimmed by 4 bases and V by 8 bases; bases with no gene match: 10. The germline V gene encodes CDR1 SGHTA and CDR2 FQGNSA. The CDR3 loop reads CASSRQRDRTGELFF. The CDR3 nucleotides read TGTGCCAGCTCAAGACAGCGGGATCGCACCGGGGAGCTGTTTTTT.

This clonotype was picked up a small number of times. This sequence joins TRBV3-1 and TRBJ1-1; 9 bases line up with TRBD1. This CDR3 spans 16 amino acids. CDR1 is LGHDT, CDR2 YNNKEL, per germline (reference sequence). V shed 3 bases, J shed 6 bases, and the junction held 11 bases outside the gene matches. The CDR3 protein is CASSQYSTGGSAEAFF. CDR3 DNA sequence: TGTGCCAGCAGCCAGTATAGCACAGGGGGCAGCGCTGAAGCTTTCTTT.

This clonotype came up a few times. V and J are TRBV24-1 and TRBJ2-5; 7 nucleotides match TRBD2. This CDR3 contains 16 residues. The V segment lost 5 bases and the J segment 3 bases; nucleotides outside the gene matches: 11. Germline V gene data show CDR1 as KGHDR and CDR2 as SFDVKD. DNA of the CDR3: TGTGCCACCAGTGGGGGTGGGAGGGCCCTAGAAGAGACCCAGTACTTC. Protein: CATSGGGRALEETQYF.

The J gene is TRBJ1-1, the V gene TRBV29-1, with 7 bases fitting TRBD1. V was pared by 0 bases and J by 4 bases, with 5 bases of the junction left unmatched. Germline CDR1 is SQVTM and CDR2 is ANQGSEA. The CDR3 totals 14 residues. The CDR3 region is CSVEEPAGGTEAFF. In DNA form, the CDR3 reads TGCAGCGTTGAAGAACCGGCAGGGGGCACTGAAGCTTTCTTT.

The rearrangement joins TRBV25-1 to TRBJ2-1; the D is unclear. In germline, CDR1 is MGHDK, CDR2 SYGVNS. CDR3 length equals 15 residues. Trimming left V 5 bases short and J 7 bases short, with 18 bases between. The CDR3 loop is CASSQPGDGANEQFF. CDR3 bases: TGTGCCAGCAGTCAGCCAGGAGACGGCGCAAATGAGCAGTTCTTC.

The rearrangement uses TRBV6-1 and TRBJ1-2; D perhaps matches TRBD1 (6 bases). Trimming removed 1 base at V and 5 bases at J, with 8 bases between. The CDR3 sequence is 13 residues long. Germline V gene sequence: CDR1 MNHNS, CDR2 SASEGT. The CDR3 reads CASSEGRGYGYTF. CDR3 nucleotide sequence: TGTGCCAGCAGTGAAGGCAGGGGATATGGCTACACCTTC.

The DNA of the CDR3 is TGTGCCAGCAGCCAAGATAAAGAGACCCAGTACTTC. Translation gives CASSQDKETQYF. This sequence joins TRBV4-2 and TRBJ2-5; D gene unclear. Per the germline V gene, CDR1 is LGHNA and CDR2 is YNFKEQ. V was shortened by 0 bases and J by 3 bases, with 2 bases between the two germline ends. The CDR3 consists of 12 residues.

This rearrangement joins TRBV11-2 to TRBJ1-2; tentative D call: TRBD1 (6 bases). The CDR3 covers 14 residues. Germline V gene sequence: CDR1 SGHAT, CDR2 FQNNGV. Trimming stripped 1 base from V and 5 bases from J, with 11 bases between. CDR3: CASSLAGHAYGYTF. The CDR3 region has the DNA TGTGCCAGCAGCTTAGCGGGACACGCGTATGGCTACACCTTC. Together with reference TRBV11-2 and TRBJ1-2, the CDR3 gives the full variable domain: EAGVAQSPRYKIIEKRQSVAFWCNPISGHATLYWYQQILGQGPKLLIQFQNNGVVDDSQLPKDRFSAERLKGVDSTLKIQPAKLEDSAVYLCASSLAGHAYGYTFGSGTRLTVV.

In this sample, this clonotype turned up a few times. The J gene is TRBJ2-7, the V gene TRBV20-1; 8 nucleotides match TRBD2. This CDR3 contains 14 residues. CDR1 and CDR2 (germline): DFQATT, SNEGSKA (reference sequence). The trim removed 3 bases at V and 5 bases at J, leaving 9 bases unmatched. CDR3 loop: CSASPRLAFHEQYF. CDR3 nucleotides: TGCAGTGCTAGTCCCCGACTAGCGTTCCACGAGCAGTACTTC.

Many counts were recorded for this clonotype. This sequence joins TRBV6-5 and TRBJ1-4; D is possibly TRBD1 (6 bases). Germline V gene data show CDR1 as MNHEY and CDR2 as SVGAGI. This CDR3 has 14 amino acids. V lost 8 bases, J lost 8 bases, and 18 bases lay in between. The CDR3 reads CASRPRQVNEKLFF. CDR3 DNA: TGTGCCAGCCGGCCCCGACAGGTGAACGAAAAACTGTTTTTT.